This T cell receptor beta chain is drawn from a study of blood T cell repertoires in COVID-19. Study processing details: Nucleated cell number was recorded as an estimate derived from reference gene primer amplification. Assay: immunoSEQ multiplex PCR; the TCRdb copy retains only in-frame clones and omits some. That table supplies the V and J calls and clone size; D and trimming were determined from the DNA. The table has about 70,000 clones, around 90% seen once; the top ten hold under 13%. Trimming at V came to 4 bases and at J to 5 bases, leaving 7 bases not matched to a gene. This CDR3 spans 15 amino acids. Germline CDR1 and CDR2: SGHDT and YYEEEE.

The TCR comes from a young woman with acute or convalescent COVID-19. The specimen was peripheral blood. The chain carries TRBV5-6 and TRBJ2-7; 12 bases are shared with TRBD1. The CDR3 nucleotides read TGTGCCAGCAGCACCACCGGGACAGGGGGCGACGAGCAGTACTTC. Amino acids: CASSTTGTGGDEQYF.